One and the same sample provided the 21 T cell receptor beta chains below, sequenced in a study of identical twins. TCRdb re-called the 5' RACE reads with MiXCR, one entry per CDR3 protein. The table shows about 190,000 distinct CDR3 sequences, with approximately 16% occurring only once. This sample was also put to use in a study of T cells expressing NK-cell markers.

Sequencing used CD8+ T cells sorted from blood. The receptors shown here come from a woman aged 18-35 years in good health.

There are a few counts of this clonotype. The CDR3 DNA reads TGCGCCAGCAGCCAAGACGCTGCCAGGGACACCGGGGAGCTGTTTTTT. Its translation: CASSQDAARDTGELFF. The V and J genes are TRBV4-3 and TRBJ2-2, with D perhaps matching TRBD1 (5 bases). This CDR3 has 16 residues. Germline V gene sequence: CDR1 LGHNA, CDR2 YSLEER. Trimming left V 0 bases short and J 3 bases short, with 11 bases between.

This clonotype was detected only a few times. The chain joins TRBV7-9 to TRBJ1-2; 8 bases map to TRBD1. This CDR3 is 16 amino acids long. Germline V gene lookup returns CDR1 SEHNR and CDR2 FQNEAQ (reference sequence). V shed 1 base, J shed 2 bases, and the junction held 6 bases outside the gene matches. CDR3 sequence (DNA): TGTGCCAGCAGCTTAGGGTACAGGGGGGCGAACTATGGCTACACCTTC. Its translation: CASSLGYRGANYGYTF.

In this sample, this clonotype turned up a few times. The chain is built from TRBV3-1 and TRBJ1-2; possibly TRBD1 for D (6 bases). Trimming removed 0 bases at V and 4 bases at J, with 24 bases between. The CDR3 is 19 amino acids. Germline lookup yields CDR1 LGHDT and CDR2 YNNKEL (reference sequence). CDR3: CASSQDLGRGPRGPYGYTF. The CDR3 DNA follows: TGTGCCAGCAGCCAAGATCTCGGGAGGGGCCCCCGGGGGCCCTATGGCTACACCTTC. Using reference TRBV3-1 and TRBJ1-2 for the parts outside the CDR3, the full variable domain is DTAVSQTPKYLVTQMGNDKSIKCEQNLGHDTMYWYKQDSKKFLKIMFSYNNKELIINETVPNRFSPKSPDKAHLNLHINSLELGDSAVYFCASSQDLGRGPRGPYGYTFGSGTRLTVV.

This clonotype occurred a few times. The rearrangement links TRBV2 to TRBJ1-4, with D uncertain. V was trimmed by 1 base and J by 8 bases, leaving 11 bases between them. The CDR3 totals 14 residues. CDR1 is SNHLY, CDR2 FYNNEI, per germline. The CDR3 spells CASSEVSLGEKLFF. CDR3 nucleotide sequence: TGTGCCAGCAGTGAAGTCAGCCTAGGGGAAAAACTGTTTTTT. The whole variable domain, filled in from reference TRBV2 and TRBJ1-4, reads EPEVTQTPSHQVTQMGQEVILRCVPISNHLYFYWYRQILGQKVEFLVSFYNNEISEKSEIFDDQFSVERPDGSNFTLKIRSTKLEDSAMYFCASSEVSLGEKLFFGSGTQLSVL.

V gene TRBV9 combines with J gene TRBJ1-3; D gene uncertain. V lost 0 bases, J lost 4 bases, and 2 bases lay in between. Germline values: CDR1 SGDLS, CDR2 YYNGEE. This CDR3 spans 12 amino acids. CDR3 loop: CASSVGGNTIYF. The CDR3, as DNA: TGTGCCAGCAGCGTAGGAGGAAACACCATATATTTT.

This clonotype has only a few counts. The chain combines TRBV6-5 with TRBJ2-7, with D perhaps matching TRBD1 (6 bases). CDR1 is MNHEY, CDR2 SVGAGI, per germline. The CDR3 runs 16 residues. Trimming shortened V by 0 bases and J by 1 base, and 13 bases separated the two germline ends. This chain's CDR3 is CASSYSGRGRSYEQYF. For the CDR3, the DNA is TGTGCCAGCAGTTACTCAGGCAGGGGAAGATCCTACGAGCAGTACTTC.

This chain joins TRBV6-2 or TRBV6-3 and TRBJ2-7; D remains ambiguous. Germline values: CDR1 MNHEY, CDR2 SVGEGT. CDR3 length: 13 residues. Trimming shortened V by 9 bases and J by 0 bases, and 12 bases separated the two germline ends. The CDR3 DNA is TGTGCCAGTTCGGACCTCACCTCCTACGAGCAGTACTTC. It encodes CASSDLTSYEQYF.

This clonotype was counted between two and nine times. The CDR3 nucleotides read TGTGCCAGCAGTTTCCTTTTCGGCGGGGGGGACGAGCAGTACTTC. Protein sequence: CASSFLFGGGDEQYF. The rearrangement uses TRBV27 and TRBJ2-7; 9 nucleotides line up with TRBD2. The CDR3 totals 15 residues. V dropped 3 bases and J dropped 5; count of bases not matched to a gene: 8. The germline gives CDR1 MNHEY, CDR2 SMNVEV (reference sequence).

This clonotype was seen a few times. V usage is TRBV2 and J usage is TRBJ2-1; D uncertain. Trimming left V 4 bases short and J 8 bases short, with 12 bases between. Germline lookup yields CDR1 SNHLY and CDR2 FYNNEI. This CDR3 is built from 13 residues. The DNA for the CDR3 is TGTGCCAGCAGTGGGAAGCGCCGGGATGAGCAGTTCTTC. It codes for CASSGKRRDEQFF.

This clonotype was picked up many times. This chain links TRBV9 with TRBJ2-1; TRBD2 agrees at 7 bases. CDR3 length equals 16 residues. Unmatched junction bases numbered 5, after V lost 0 bases and J lost 2 bases. Per germline, CDR1 SGDLS and CDR2 YYNGEE. Here the CDR3 reads CASSVGGSFTYNEQFF. In DNA form, the CDR3 reads TGTGCCAGCAGCGTAGGCGGGAGTTTTACCTACAATGAGCAGTTCTTC.

J is TRBJ2-3 and V is TRBV7-8; 10 bases fit TRBD2. This CDR3 contains 15 residues. Trimming at V came to 5 bases and at J to 8 bases, leaving 10 bases not matched to a gene. Germline values: CDR1 SGHVS, CDR2 FQNEAQ. CDR3 residues: CASSRERGGTTTQYF. CDR3 nucleotides: TGTGCCAGCAGCCGAGAGCGGGGGGGCACAACTACGCAGTATTTT.

The V call is TRBV5-6, the J call TRBJ2-7, with 9 bases identical to TRBD2. The CDR3 length is 15 residues. Trimming cost V 4 bases and J 3 bases; bases outside gene matches: 8. Germline V lookup: CDR1 SGHDT, CDR2 YYEEEE. The CDR3 coding sequence is TGTGCCAGCAGCGAACGAGCGGGGGGCCGCTACGAGCAGTACTTC. The encoded protein is CASSERAGGRYEQYF. Using reference TRBV5-6 and TRBJ2-7 for the parts outside the CDR3, the full variable domain is DAGVTQSPTHLIKTRGQQVTLRCSPKSGHDTVSWYQQALGQGPQFIFQYYEEEERQRGNFPDRFSGHQFPNYSSELNVNALLLGDSALYLCASSERAGGRYEQYFGPGTRLTVT.

The V gene is TRBV20-1, the J gene TRBJ2-7; possibly TRBD2 for D (6 bases). Germline V lookup: CDR1 DFQATT, CDR2 SNEGSKA (reference sequence). V lost 3 bases, J lost 5 bases, and 17 bases lay in between. CDR3 length: 14 residues. CDR3 sequence (DNA): TGCAGTGCTAGGTCCAGGTTGGGACTCAACGAGCAGTACTTC. Its protein product is CSARSRLGLNEQYF.

This clonotype was counted only a few times. This sequence joins TRBV13 and TRBJ1-2, with 7 bases that match TRBD1. The CDR3 sequence is 14 residues long. J lost 4 bases, V lost 2 bases, and 4 bases had no gene match. Germline lookup yields CDR1 PRHDT and CDR2 FYEKMQ (reference sequence). This CDR3 is CASSLRGGGYGYTF. In DNA form, the CDR3 reads TGTGCCAGCAGCTTAAGAGGGGGCGGCTATGGCTACACCTTC.

This clonotype has a handful of counts. The chain employs TRBV6-5 and TRBJ2-7, with TRBD2 matching 8 bases. CDR1 is MNHEY, CDR2 SVGAGI, per germline. CDR3 size: 12 residues. V shed 8 bases and J 6 bases; nucleotides not matched to a gene: 6. The CDR3 coding sequence is TGTGCCAGCGGGGGGAGCGGGGGCGAGCAGTACTTC. Encoded protein: CASGGSGGEQYF.

The gene calls are TRBV7-6 and TRBJ1-1, with D unresolved. Trimming took off 5 bases at V and 4 bases at J, with 14 bases between the two ends. The germline gives CDR1 SGHVS, CDR2 FNYEAQ. CDR3 length equals 14 residues. For the CDR3, the DNA is TGTGCCAGCAGCGCGGGAGGACCGGGCACTGAAGCTTTCTTT. Translation gives CASSAGGPGTEAFF. Combining the CDR3 with reference TRBV7-6 and TRBJ1-1 gives the whole variable domain GAGVSQSPRYKVTKRGQDVALRCDPISGHVSLYWYRQALGQGPEFLTYFNYEAQQDKSGLPNDRFSAERPEGSISTLTIQRTEQRDSAMYRCASSAGGPGTEAFFGQGTRLTVV.

The J gene is TRBJ2-7, the V gene TRBV5-1; 8 positions match TRBD1. Trimming cost V 4 bases and J 3 bases; bases outside gene matches: 9. The CDR3 totals 15 residues. CDR1 SGHRS and CDR2 YFSETQ come from the germline V gene. The CDR3, as DNA: TGCGCCAGCAGCGTTACCGGGACAGGCGTCTACGAGCAGTACTTC. It translates to CASSVTGTGVYEQYF.

This clonotype has more than one count but fewer than ten. The CDR3 reads CASSETGAYEQYF. Written as DNA, the CDR3 is TGCGCCAGCAGCGAGACTGGGGCTTACGAGCAGTACTTC. The V and J genes are TRBV5-1 and TRBJ2-7, with a weak D call TRBD1 (5 bases). Trimming removed 4 bases at V and 4 bases at J, with 12 bases between. The length of the CDR3 is 13 residues. The germline gives CDR1 SGHRS, CDR2 YFSETQ. The full variable domain, rest sourced from reference TRBV5-1 and TRBJ2-7, is KAGVTQTPRYLIKTRGQQVTLSCSPISGHRSVSWYQQTPGQGLQFLFEYFSETQRNKGNFPGRFSGRQFSNSRSEMNVSTLELGDSALYLCASSETGAYEQYFGPGTRLTVT.

The rearrangement links TRBV12-3 or TRBV12-4 to TRBJ2-5, with TRBD1 matching 11 bases. The CDR3 sequence is 14 residues long. Trimming cost V 6 bases and J 4 bases; bases outside gene matches: 4. The CDR3 DNA reads as TGTGCCAGCAGAACCGGGACAGGGGGAGAGACCCAGTACTTC. Translating it yields CASRTGTGGETQYF.

This chain links TRBV5-5 with TRBJ2-3, with D perhaps being TRBD1 or TRBD2 (5 bases each). CDR3 length: 15 residues. Per germline, CDR1 SGHKS and CDR2 YYEKEE (reference sequence). The V gene lost 1 base and the J gene lost 4 bases, with 13 bases spanning the gap. The CDR3 nucleotides read TGTGCCAGCAGCTTGTACGGGGCTAGGGCAGATACGCAGTATTTT. Translating gives CASSLYGARADTQYF.

This clonotype was seen a few times. V is TRBV27 and J is TRBJ2-6, with 9 nucleotides matching TRBD1. CDR1 is MNHEY and CDR2 is SMNVEV in the germline V gene (reference sequence). Unmatched junction bases numbered 6, after V lost 5 bases and J lost 1 base. This CDR3 contains 17 residues. CDR3 coding DNA: TGTGCCAGCAGTCTAAGGGACAGGGAGTCTGGGGCCAACGTCCTGACTTTC. Its translation is CASSLRDRESGANVLTF.